Reported below is one TCR beta chain. This sample was included in a study of blood T cell repertoires in COVID-19. Profiling relied on immunoSEQ multiplex PCR, and the TCRdb table lists in-frame clones only, not all of them. The sample carries roughly 230,000 clones, around 87% recorded once. The CDR3 is 16 amino acids. The germline gives CDR1 MNHEY, CDR2 SMNVEV (reference sequence). V trimming: 4 bases; J trimming: 2 bases; junction bases outside the gene matches: 11. The specimen was PBMCs or T cells enriched from blood (not recorded which). This clonotype was obtained from a man younger than 40 in a cohort exposed to, infected with or recovered from COVID-19 (not recorded which). The chain has TRBV27 and TRBJ2-7; TRBD2 agrees at 7 bases. The CDR3 spells CASSSPASGTPYEQYF. CDR3 coding DNA: TGTGCCAGCAGTTCCCCGGCGAGCGGGACCCCCTACGAGCAGTACTTC.